This T cell receptor (beta chain) was identified in a study of cytomegalovirus exposure and HLA in healthy donors. The study ran its PCR with 60 Vbeta and 13 Jbeta primers. Sequenced by immunoSEQ multiplex PCR; TCRdb stores in-frame clones only, minus some. The sample includes around 160,000 clones, about four fifths of them seen just once. There are 15 residues in the CDR3. V lost 5 bases, J lost 6 bases, and 4 bases stayed unmatched. CDR1 and CDR2 from the germline V gene are SGHVS and FNYEAQ. Input material: PBMCs. The rearrangement uses TRBV7-6 and TRBJ2-2, with 12 bases lining up with TRBD2. This TCR derives from a male donor in good health and CMV-seropositive. The CDR3 region has the DNA TGTGCCAGCAGCCTCCGGACTAGCGGGGCCGGGGAGCTGTTTTTT. It codes for CASSLRTSGAGELFF.